This T cell receptor (beta chain) was sequenced for a study of T cell changes during pregnancy in multiple sclerosis. Here immunoSEQ multiplex PCR was the method, and the copy in TCRdb shows in-frame clones only, minus some. The profile covers about 73,000 clones, with 80% to 95% appearing a single time and 2.5% to 3.5% taken by the ten largest. The length of the CDR3 is 13 residues. With V trimmed by 9 bases and J by 4 bases, 4 bases remained unmatched. CDR1 and CDR2 from the germline V gene are MNHNS and SASEGT. This chain joins TRBV6-1 and TRBJ1-1; 11 bases map to TRBD1. The sequence derives from a female donor in good health, enrolled as a control in a pregnancy study. The sequencing here drew on peripheral blood, taken in the third trimester of pregnancy. In DNA, the CDR3 is TGTGCCAGTACCGGGACAGGGGGCACTGAAGCTTTCTTT. Protein: CASTGTGGTEAFF.